The 22 T cell receptor beta chains below come from one sample, sequenced in a study of OX40 agonist ivuxolimab in advanced cancers. TCRdb's copy holds only in-frame clones and misses some; the assay was immunoSEQ multiplex PCR. Among more than 20,000 clones listed, 70% to 80% were seen once. This specimen consisted of CD4+ or CD8+ T cells sorted from blood, obtained in a trial of the OX40 agonist ivuxolimab. The receptor source for this set is an adult with an advanced solid tumor such as melanoma, head and neck, liver or kidney cancer.

V gene TRBV4-1 combines with J gene TRBJ1-5; D ambiguous. Deletions cut 0 bases from V and 3 bases from J, with 6 bases between. The CDR3 loop spans 14 amino acids. In germline, CDR1 is MGHRA, CDR2 YSYEKL. CDR3 bases: TGCGCCAGCAGCCAAGACGGTTACAATCAGCCCCAGCATTTT. This sequence encodes CASSQDGYNQPQHF.

The gene calls are TRBV25-1 and TRBJ1-5; 7 bases agree with TRBD1. The CDR3 covers 16 residues. Germline CDR1 and CDR2: MGHDK and SYGVNS. The V and J ends lost 7 bases and 2 bases, in that order; junction bases with no gene match: 11. CDR3 DNA: TGTGCCAGCAAAAGGGACCCCAGGGGGGGCAATCAGCCCCAGCATTTT. Its protein is CASKRDPRGGNQPQHF.

The chain carries TRBV10-3 and TRBJ2-3, with 8 bases lining up with TRBD1. This CDR3 has 13 amino acids. Germline lookup yields CDR1 ENHRY and CDR2 SYGVKD. The V segment lost 8 bases and the J segment 2 bases; nucleotides outside the gene matches: 3. Here the CDR3 reads CAIGQGPTDTQYF. The DNA of the CDR3 is TGTGCCATCGGACAGGGACCCACAGATACGCAGTATTTT.

The rearrangement joins TRBV30 to TRBJ1-1, with a weak D call TRBD1 (5 bases). V was trimmed by 2 bases and J by 6 bases, leaving 13 bases between them. CDR1 and CDR2 from the germline V gene are GTSNPN and SVGIG (reference sequence). The CDR3 contains 13 residues. The CDR3 region is CAWSSGLYAEAFF. The CDR3 region has the DNA TGTGCCTGGAGTTCGGGGCTTTACGCTGAAGCTTTCTTT.

This sequence joins TRBV7-9 and TRBJ2-2; D uncertain. The CDR3 covers 11 residues. V was shortened by 3 bases and J by 6 bases, with 2 bases between the two germline ends. Per the germline V gene, CDR1 is SEHNR and CDR2 is FQNEAQ (reference sequence). The DNA for the CDR3 is TGTGCCAGCAGCTTGTCCGGGGAGCTGTTTTTT. Translating gives CASSLSGELFF.

The CDR3 DNA reads as TGTGCCAGCAGCTTGGTGGTTGCGGATAATTCACCCCTCCACTTT. Translation gives CASSLVVADNSPLHF. V usage is TRBV5-5 and J usage is TRBJ1-6; no reliable D call. The V gene lost 0 bases and the J gene lost 5 bases, with 9 bases spanning the gap. CDR1 SGHKS and CDR2 YYEKEE come from the germline V gene (reference sequence). This CDR3 contains 15 residues.

In DNA, the CDR3 is TGTGCCAGCAATGAGAGGGGCAGGACCGGGGAGCTGTTTTTT. Its translation: CASNERGRTGELFF. The chain uses TRBV13 and TRBJ2-2; either TRBD1 or TRBD2 may supply D (5 bases each). Germline V lookup: CDR1 PRHDT, CDR2 FYEKMQ (reference sequence). The V and J ends lost 7 bases and 5 bases respectively, with 14 bases between them. This CDR3 has 14 amino acids.

The chain combines TRBV4-2 with TRBJ2-5; TRBD1 might be the D (5 bases). Per the germline V gene, CDR1 is LGHNA and CDR2 is YNFKEQ. The V end lost 4 bases, the J end lost 4 bases, and 13 bases lay between the germline ends. The length of the CDR3 is 14 residues. The CDR3 here is CASSRYVRGETQYF. The DNA of the CDR3 is TGTGCCAGCAGCCGGTACGTTAGGGGAGAGACCCAGTACTTC.

The V and J genes are TRBV2 and TRBJ1-1, with 7 bases that match TRBD1. This CDR3 is 15 amino acids long. Germline loops: CDR1 SNHLY, CDR2 FYNNEI. After removal of 7 bases from V and 1 base from J, the junction contained 9 bases not matched to a gene. The CDR3 coding sequence is TGTGCCAGCACGGAGGTGGACAGGAGGAACACTGAAGCTTTCTTT. This codes for CASTEVDRRNTEAFF.

The chain combines TRBV7-8 with TRBJ1-2, with unresolved D. The CDR3 contains 12 residues. CDR1 is SGHVS, CDR2 FQNEAQ, per germline. V shed 5 bases and J shed 1 base, with 5 bases lying between them. In DNA form, the CDR3 reads TGTGCCAGCAGCCCAATTAACTATGGCTACACCTTC. Encoded protein: CASSPINYGYTF.

The sample holds one count of this clone. V gene TRBV2 combines with J gene TRBJ1-6; 11 positions match TRBD1. Germline CDR1 reads SNHLY; CDR2 reads FYNNEI. The length of the CDR3 is 14 residues. V dropped 10 bases and J dropped 9; count of bases not matched to a gene: 8. The CDR3 region has the DNA TGTGCCAACACCCGGGACAGGGGGTTTTCACCCCTCCACTTT. It yields the protein CANTRDRGFSPLHF.

This chain links TRBV27 with TRBJ2-5; D might be TRBD1 (6 bases). The V and J ends lost 6 bases and 1 base respectively, with 12 bases between them. The CDR3 has 14 residues. Germline CDR1 reads MNHEY; CDR2 reads SMNVEV (reference sequence). CDR3 sequence: CASSLGAAQETQYF. The CDR3, as DNA: TGTGCCAGCAGCCTGGGGGCCGCCCAAGAGACCCAGTACTTC.

J is TRBJ2-3 and V is TRBV11-1, with D unresolved. Germline CDR1 and CDR2: SGHAT and FQDESV (reference sequence). The V and J ends lost 2 bases and 5 bases respectively, with 17 bases between them. This CDR3 has 16 residues. Here the CDR3 reads CASSLITDSREDTQYF. CDR3 in DNA: TGTGCCAGCAGCTTAATCACGGATAGTCGAGAAGATACGCAGTATTTT.

This clone was detected only once. This chain joins TRBV7-8 and TRBJ2-1; 12 bases are shared with TRBD2. CDR1 and CDR2 from the germline V gene are SGHVS and FQNEAQ. V lost 5 bases, J lost 2 bases, and 4 bases stayed unmatched. This CDR3 has 16 amino acids. In nucleotides, the CDR3 is TGTGCCAGCAGCCTACCTAGCGGGGGGGCCTACAATGAGCAGTTCTTC. It specifies CASSLPSGGAYNEQFF.

This clone was seen just once. V and J are TRBV5-1 and TRBJ1-4; 7 positions agree with TRBD1. Trimming removed 3 bases from V and 5 bases from J; junction bases left unmatched: 4. The CDR3 is 14 residues long. Germline V gene data show CDR1 as SGHRS and CDR2 as YFSETQ. The CDR3 coding sequence is TGCGCCAGCAGCTCGGGACAGCTAAATGAAAAACTGTTTTTT. This encodes CASSSGQLNEKLFF.

This rearrangement joins TRBV14 to TRBJ2-1; 7 bases match TRBD2. The CDR3 has 14 residues. The ends lost 4 bases at V and 7 bases at J; junction bases unmatched: 7. Germline V gene data show CDR1 as SGHDN and CDR2 as FVKESK. The CDR3 region has the DNA TGTGCCAGCAGCCCCCTCGGACTAGATAATGAGCAGTTCTTC. Amino acids: CASSPLGLDNEQFF.

V and J are TRBV4-2 and TRBJ2-1, with a weak D call TRBD2 (6 bases). V dropped 1 base and J dropped 8 bases, with 9 bases sitting between them. The CDR3 covers 13 residues. Germline CDR1 reads LGHNA; CDR2 reads YNFKEQ. The CDR3 DNA follows: TGTGCCAGCAGCCAAGCCGGAGGGGATGAGCAGTTCTTC. Protein sequence: CASSQAGGDEQFF.

This chain uses TRBV18 with TRBJ2-7, with 8 bases aligning to TRBD1. CDR1 is KGHSH and CDR2 is LQKENI in the germline V gene. The CDR3 covers 15 residues. V shed 4 bases, J shed 2 bases, and the junction held 7 bases outside the gene matches. In DNA form, the CDR3 reads TGTGCCAGCTCACTAGGACAGGGAAGAACCTACGAGCAGTACTTC. Protein: CASSLGQGRTYEQYF.

This chain links TRBV11-3 with TRBJ1-1, with D unresolved. The V and J ends lost 1 base and 0 bases respectively, with 9 bases between them. In germline, CDR1 is SGHNT, CDR2 YENEEA. This CDR3 has 15 amino acids. CDR3 sequence: CASSLAGFMNTEAFF. The CDR3 nucleotides are TGTGCCAGCAGCTTAGCTGGATTTATGAACACTGAAGCTTTCTTT. Full variable domain (outside the CDR3, taken from reference TRBV11-3 and TRBJ1-1): EAGVVQSPRYKIIEKKQPVAFWCNPISGHNTLYWYLQNLGQGPELLIRYENEEAVDDSQLPKDRFSAERLKGVDSTLKIQPAELGDSAVYLCASSLAGFMNTEAFFGQGTRLTVV.

The J gene is TRBJ2-5, the V gene TRBV9, with D hard to call. The CDR3 has 14 residues. The V gene's germline CDR1 is SGDLS and CDR2 YYNGEE. V lost 4 bases to trimming and J lost 5 bases, with 15 bases between them. CDR3 sequence reads: CASSPEVFSETQYF. Written as DNA, the CDR3 is TGTGCCAGCAGCCCAGAGGTTTTCTCGGAGACCCAGTACTTC.

The chain carries TRBV7-8 and TRBJ1-2; D gene unclear. Germline V CDR1 and CDR2: SGHVS, FQNEAQ. Trimming pared 0 bases from V and 3 bases from J, leaving 11 bases between. This CDR3 has 15 residues. The CDR3 region has the DNA TGTGCCAGCAGCTTAGCGAGGGCCACACACTATGGCTACACCTTC. Protein: CASSLARATHYGYTF.

This clone was seen more than once but under ten times. The chain combines TRBV27 with TRBJ2-7, with D perhaps matching TRBD1 (5 bases). V was cut by 0 bases and J by 0 bases, with 6 bases left in between. This CDR3 has 14 amino acids. Germline values: CDR1 MNHEY, CDR2 SMNVEV (reference sequence). This CDR3 reads CASSLSTGSYEQYF. As DNA, the CDR3 is TGTGCCAGCAGTTTATCCACAGGCTCCTACGAGCAGTACTTC.